The source of this TCR beta chain is a study of response to subunit inactivated influenza vaccine. TCRdb ran MiXCR on the RT-PCR reads and lists one entry per CDR3 protein. The data hold about 540,000 distinct CDR3 sequences, with less than 25% observed a single time. With 6 bases clipped from V and 2 bases from J, the junction kept 9 bases outside the gene matches. The CDR3 covers 15 residues. The germline V gene encodes CDR1 DFQATT and CDR2 SNEGSKA (reference sequence). These data were also filed under a second study, of T cells expressing NK-cell markers. That paper notes: The authors generated TCR beta cDNA through 5'RACE template switching with UMIs. Each TCR beta repertoire originated in sorted T cells that were CD3+CD56+NKG2C+, CD3+CD56+NKG2C- or CD3+CD56-NKG2C+. Dominant NKG2C+ clonotypes made up about 1.0-7.0% of CD8+ T cells in 5 or 6 donors. These clonotypes also led the CD3+CD56-NKG2C+ fraction in a few donors. Specificity for HCMV among expanded NKG2C+ T cell clones was not established.

The rearrangement links TRBV20-1 to TRBJ1-5, with 8 nucleotides matching TRBD1. The receptor was isolated from a man in his fifties or sixties who received an inactivated influenza vaccine. The sequenced sample was CD4+ T cells sorted from PBMCs, obtained 11 to 12 days after vaccination. The CDR3 reads CSATLTGGGNQPQHF. The CDR3 region has the DNA TGCAGTGCAACCCTAACAGGGGGGGGCAATCAGCCCCAGCATTTT.